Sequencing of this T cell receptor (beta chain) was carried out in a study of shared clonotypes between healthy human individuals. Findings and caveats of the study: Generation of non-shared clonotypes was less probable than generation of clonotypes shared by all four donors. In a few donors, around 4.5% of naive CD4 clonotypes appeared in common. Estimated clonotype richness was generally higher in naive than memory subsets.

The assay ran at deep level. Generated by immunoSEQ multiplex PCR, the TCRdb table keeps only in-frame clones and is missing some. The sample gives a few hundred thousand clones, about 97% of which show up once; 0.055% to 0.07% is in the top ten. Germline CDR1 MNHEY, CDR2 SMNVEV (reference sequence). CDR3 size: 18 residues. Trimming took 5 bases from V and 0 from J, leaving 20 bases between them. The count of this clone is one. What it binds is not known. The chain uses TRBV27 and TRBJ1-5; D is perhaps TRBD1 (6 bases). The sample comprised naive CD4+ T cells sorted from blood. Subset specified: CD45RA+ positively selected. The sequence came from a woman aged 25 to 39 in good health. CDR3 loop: CASSPRRGRGNSNQPQHF. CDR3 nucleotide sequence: TGTGCCAGCAGTCCCAGGAGGGGAAGGGGGAATAGCAATCAGCCCCAGCATTTT.